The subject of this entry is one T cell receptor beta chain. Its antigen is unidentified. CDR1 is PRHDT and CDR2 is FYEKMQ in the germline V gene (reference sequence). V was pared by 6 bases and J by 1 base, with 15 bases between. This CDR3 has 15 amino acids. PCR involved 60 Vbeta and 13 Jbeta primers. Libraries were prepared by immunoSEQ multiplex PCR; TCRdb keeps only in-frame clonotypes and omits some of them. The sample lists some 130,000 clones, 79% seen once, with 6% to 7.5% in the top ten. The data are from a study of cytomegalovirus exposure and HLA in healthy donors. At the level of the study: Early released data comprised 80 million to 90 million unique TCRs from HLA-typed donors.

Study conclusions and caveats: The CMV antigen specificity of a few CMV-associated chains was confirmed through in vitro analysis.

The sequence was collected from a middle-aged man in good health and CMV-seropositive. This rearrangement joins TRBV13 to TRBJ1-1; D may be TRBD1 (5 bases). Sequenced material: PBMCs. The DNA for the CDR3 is TGTGCCAGCAGGTCCGACAAGGGGCAGAACACTGAAGCTTTCTTT. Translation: CASRSDKGQNTEAFF.